The clone carrying this TCR beta chain was seen once. Its antigen is unidentified. These data come from a study of vaccination and CD4 T cells after COVID-19. Study results and caveats: This study had few convalescent patients and no early post-infection samples.

The V end lost 5 bases, the J end lost 0 bases, and 17 bases lay between the germline ends. The CDR3 totals 16 residues. The germline gives CDR1 SGHTA, CDR2 FQGNSA. Indicated treatment: approximately nine-day PBMC culture with coronavirus spike peptide pools or control peptides (ViraFEST assay). In this cohort, PCR tests turned positive between March and December 2020, predating US Alpha, Beta and Delta variants. At the Johns Hopkins FTIC core, DNA taken from cultured CD4+ T cells was sequenced by way of the Oncomine TCR Beta short-read assay. Genomic DNA from cultured CD4+ T cells was extracted. In TCRdb, the PCR reads were re-called with MiXCR into one record per CDR3 protein. The table shows about 19,000 distinct CDR3 sequences, with approximately 50% occurring only once.

The chain recombines TRBV7-2 with TRBJ2-7; D gene unclear. Sequencing input: CD4+ T cells from blood, cultured in vitro. This sequence originates from a human donor who had recovered from COVID-19. The DNA of the CDR3 is TGTGCCAGCAGCCCGCGTTCAGGTCCTAGCTCCTACGAGCAGTACTTC. Residues: CASSPRSGPSSYEQYF. The full variable domain, in which reference TRBV7-2 and TRBJ2-7 provide the parts outside the CDR3, is GAGVSQSPSNKVTEKGKDVELRCDPISGHTALYWYRQSLGQGLEFLIYFQGNSAPDKSGLPSDRFSAERTGGSVSTLTIQRTQQEDSAVYLCASSPRSGPSSYEQYFGPGTRLTVT.